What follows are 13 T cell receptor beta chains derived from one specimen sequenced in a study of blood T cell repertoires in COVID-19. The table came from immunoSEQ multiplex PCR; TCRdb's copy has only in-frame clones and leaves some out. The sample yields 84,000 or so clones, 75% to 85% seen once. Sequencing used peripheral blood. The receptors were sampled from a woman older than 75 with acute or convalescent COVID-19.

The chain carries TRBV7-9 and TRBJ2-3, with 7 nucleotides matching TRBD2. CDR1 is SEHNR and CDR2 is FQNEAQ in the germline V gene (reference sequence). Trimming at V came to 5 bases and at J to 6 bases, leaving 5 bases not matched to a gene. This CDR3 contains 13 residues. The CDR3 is CASSRLAHDTQYF. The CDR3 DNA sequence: TGTGCCAGCAGCCGACTAGCCCACGATACGCAGTATTTT.

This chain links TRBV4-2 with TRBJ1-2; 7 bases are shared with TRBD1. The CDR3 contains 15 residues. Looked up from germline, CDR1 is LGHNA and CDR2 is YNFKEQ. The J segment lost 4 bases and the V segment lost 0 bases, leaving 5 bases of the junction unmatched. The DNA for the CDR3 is TGTGCCAGCAGCCAAGATCAAGACAGGGCCTATGGCTACACCTTC. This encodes CASSQDQDRAYGYTF.

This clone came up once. CDR3 residues: CASSPGQGNSPLHF. DNA of the CDR3: TGCGCCAGCAGCCCGGGACAGGGAAATTCACCCCTCCACTTT. The chain uses TRBV5-1 and TRBJ1-6; 9 positions agree with TRBD1. V shed 4 bases, J shed 7 bases, and the junction held 3 bases outside the gene matches. CDR1 is SGHRS and CDR2 is YFSETQ in the germline V gene. This CDR3 contains 14 residues.

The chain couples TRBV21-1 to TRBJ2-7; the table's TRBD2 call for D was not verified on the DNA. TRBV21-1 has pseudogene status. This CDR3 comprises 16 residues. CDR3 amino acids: CASRSRGGGPHYEQYF. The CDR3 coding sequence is TGTGCCAGCAGGTCGAGAGGCGGGGGGCCTCACTACGAGCAGTACTTC.

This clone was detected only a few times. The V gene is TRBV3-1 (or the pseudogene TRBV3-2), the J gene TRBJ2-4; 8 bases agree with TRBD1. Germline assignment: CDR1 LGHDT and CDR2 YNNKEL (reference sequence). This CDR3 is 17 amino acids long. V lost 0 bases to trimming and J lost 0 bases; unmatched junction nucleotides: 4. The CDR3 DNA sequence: TGTGCCAGCAGCCAAGATCACGGACAGGGAGCCAAAAACATTCAGTACTTC. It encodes CASSQDHGQGAKNIQYF.

Written as DNA, the CDR3 is TGTGCCAGCAGCCGCCGGACAGGGAATGCAGGGGAGCTGTTTTTT. As protein: CASSRRTGNAGELFF. J is TRBJ2-2 and V is TRBV7-9, with 8 nucleotides matching TRBD1. V lost 5 bases and J lost 8; bases outside the gene matches: 10. The germline CDR1 and CDR2 sequences are SEHNR and FQNEAQ (reference sequence). The length of the CDR3 is 15 residues.

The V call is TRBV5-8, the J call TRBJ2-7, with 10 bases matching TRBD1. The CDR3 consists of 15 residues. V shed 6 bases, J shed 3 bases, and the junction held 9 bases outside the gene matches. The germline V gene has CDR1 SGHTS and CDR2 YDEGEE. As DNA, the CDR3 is TGTGCCAGCACCCTTACCGGGACAGGGGTCTACGAGCAGTACTTC. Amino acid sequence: CASTLTGTGVYEQYF.

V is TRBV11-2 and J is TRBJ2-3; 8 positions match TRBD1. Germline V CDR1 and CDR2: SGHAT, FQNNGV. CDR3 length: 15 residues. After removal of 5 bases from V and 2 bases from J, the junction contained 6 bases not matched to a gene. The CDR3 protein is CASSRGQGFTDTQYF. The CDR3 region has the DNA TGTGCCAGCAGCCGAGGACAGGGATTCACAGATACGCAGTATTTT.

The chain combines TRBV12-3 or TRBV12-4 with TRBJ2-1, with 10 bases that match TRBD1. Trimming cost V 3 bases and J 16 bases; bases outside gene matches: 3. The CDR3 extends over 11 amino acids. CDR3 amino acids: CASSFRDRGFF. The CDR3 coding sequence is TGTGCCAGCAGTTTTCGGGACAGGGGATTCTTC.

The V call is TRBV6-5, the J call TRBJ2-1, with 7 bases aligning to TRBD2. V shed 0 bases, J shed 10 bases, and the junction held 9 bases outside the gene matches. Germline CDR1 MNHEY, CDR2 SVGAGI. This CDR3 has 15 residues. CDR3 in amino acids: CASSYSYSGAGEQFF. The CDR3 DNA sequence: TGTGCCAGCAGTTACTCGTACAGCGGGGCTGGCGAGCAGTTCTTC.

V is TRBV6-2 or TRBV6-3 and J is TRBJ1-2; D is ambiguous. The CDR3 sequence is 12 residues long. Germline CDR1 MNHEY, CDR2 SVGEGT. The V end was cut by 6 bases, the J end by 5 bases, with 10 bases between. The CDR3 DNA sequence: TGTGCCAGCAGCGCCCCGGGTTATGGCTACACCTTC. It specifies CASSAPGYGYTF.

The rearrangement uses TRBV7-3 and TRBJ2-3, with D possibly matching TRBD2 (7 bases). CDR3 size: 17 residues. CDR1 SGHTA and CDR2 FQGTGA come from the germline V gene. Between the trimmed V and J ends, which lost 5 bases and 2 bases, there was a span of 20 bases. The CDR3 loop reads CASSKGLGGAFTDTQYF. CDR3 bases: TGTGCCAGCAGCAAAGGTTTAGGGGGGGCCTTCACAGATACGCAGTATTTT.

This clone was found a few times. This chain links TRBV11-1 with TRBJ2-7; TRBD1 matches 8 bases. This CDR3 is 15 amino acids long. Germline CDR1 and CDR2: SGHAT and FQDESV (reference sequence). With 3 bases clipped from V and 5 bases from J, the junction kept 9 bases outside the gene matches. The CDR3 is CASSLQGARFDEQYF. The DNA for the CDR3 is TGTGCCAGCAGCTTGCAGGGGGCGCGATTCGACGAGCAGTACTTC.